This record concerns one T cell receptor (beta chain) sequence. The CDR3 loop spans 15 amino acids. The V end lost 0 bases, the J end lost 4 bases, and 12 bases lay between the germline ends. Germline values: CDR1 ENHRY, CDR2 SYGVKD. This record comes from a study of blood T cell repertoires in COVID-19. Original handling: Cell counts per sample came from amplifying reference gene primers. Sequencing was performed with immunoSEQ multiplex PCR; in TCRdb, only in-frame clones are kept and a portion is missing. Clone size and V and J calls were adopted from that table, with D and trimming inferred from the DNA. The data contain roughly 120,000 clones, 88% of them singletons.

The chain joins TRBV10-3 to TRBJ1-1; the D is unclear. This sequence originates from a woman aged 45-60 years with active or convalescent COVID-19. Sequencing input: peripheral blood. CDR3 in DNA: TGTGCCATCAGTGAGTCCCGACCCCGCGGCACTGAAGCTTTCTTT. Its protein is CAISESRPRGTEAFF.